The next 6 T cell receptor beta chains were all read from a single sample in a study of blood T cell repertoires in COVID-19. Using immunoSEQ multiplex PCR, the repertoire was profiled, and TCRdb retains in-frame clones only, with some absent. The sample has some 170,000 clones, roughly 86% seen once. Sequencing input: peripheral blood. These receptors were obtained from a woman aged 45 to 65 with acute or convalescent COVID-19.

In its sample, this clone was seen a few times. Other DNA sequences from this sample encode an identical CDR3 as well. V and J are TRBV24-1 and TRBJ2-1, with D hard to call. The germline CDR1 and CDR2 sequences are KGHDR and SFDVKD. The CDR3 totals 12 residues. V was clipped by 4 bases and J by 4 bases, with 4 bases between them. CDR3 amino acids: CATSDPYNEQFF. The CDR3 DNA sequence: TGTGCCACCAGTGACCCTTACAATGAGCAGTTCTTC.

The CDR3 reads CASSLFTGDDTLAFF. CDR3 bases: TGCGCCAGCAGCTTGTTCACAGGGGATGATACATTGGCTTTCTTT. This rearrangement joins TRBV5-1 to TRBJ1-1; 7 bases fit TRBD1. This CDR3 is built from 15 residues. V was pared by 1 base and J by 11 bases, with 14 bases of the junction left unmatched. Looked up from germline, CDR1 is SGHRS and CDR2 is YFSETQ.

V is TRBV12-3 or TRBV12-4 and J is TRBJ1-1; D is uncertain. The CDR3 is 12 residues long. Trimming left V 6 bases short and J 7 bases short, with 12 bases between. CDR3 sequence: CASSRSGGEAFF. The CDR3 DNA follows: TGTGCCAGCAGCAGGTCTGGAGGTGAAGCTTTCTTT.

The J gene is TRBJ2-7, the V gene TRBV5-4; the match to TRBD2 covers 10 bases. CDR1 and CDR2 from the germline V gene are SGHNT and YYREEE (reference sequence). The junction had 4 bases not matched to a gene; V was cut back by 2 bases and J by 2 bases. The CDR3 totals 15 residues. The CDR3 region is CASSLPGTSAYEQYF. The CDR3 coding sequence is TGTGCCAGCAGCTTACCCGGGACTAGCGCCTACGAGCAGTACTTC.

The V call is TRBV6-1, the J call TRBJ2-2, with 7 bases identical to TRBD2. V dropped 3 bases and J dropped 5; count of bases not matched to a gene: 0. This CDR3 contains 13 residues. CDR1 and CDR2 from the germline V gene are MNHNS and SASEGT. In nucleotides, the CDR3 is TGTGCCAGCAGTGAGGGGGGGACCGGGGAGCTGTTTTTT. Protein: CASSEGGTGELFF.

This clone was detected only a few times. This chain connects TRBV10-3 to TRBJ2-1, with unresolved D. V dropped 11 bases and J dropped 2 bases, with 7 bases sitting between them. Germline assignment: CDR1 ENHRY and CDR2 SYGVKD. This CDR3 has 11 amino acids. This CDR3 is CAARAYNEQFF. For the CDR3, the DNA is TGTGCCGCTAGAGCCTACAATGAGCAGTTCTTC.